This T cell receptor beta chain is drawn from a study of cytomegalovirus exposure and HLA in healthy donors. General study findings and limits: Reportedly, fewer N-insertions than the approximately 610-donor mean appeared in an Asian-associated ancestry cluster in a later analysis.

Details on this clone: The antigen is unknown.

A multiplex PCR was run with 60 Vbeta primers and 13 Jbeta primers. Here immunoSEQ multiplex PCR was the method, and the copy in TCRdb shows in-frame clones only, minus some. There are 150,000 to 200,000 clones in the sample; 62% occur only once, and over 2.5% lies in the top ten. Unrecorded immune exposure was likely among donors, who were nominally healthy when sampled. Germline assignment: CDR1 GTSNPN and CDR2 SVGIG (reference sequence). The ends were cut back, 5 bases at V and 5 bases at J, with 6 bases in the middle. The CDR3 has 10 amino acids. The chain couples TRBV30 to TRBJ1-1, with D uncertain. The TCR originated in a man in his forties in good health and CMV-seronegative. Specimen: PBMCs. This CDR3 reads CAWGRTEAFF. The CDR3 nucleotides read TGTGCCTGGGGGAGGACTGAAGCTTTCTTT.